This TCR beta chain was obtained from a study of blood T cells in healthy people across ages. The CDR3 sequence is 14 residues long. Germline V gives CDR1 MNHEY, CDR2 SMNVEV (reference sequence). General study findings and limits: Getting older went along with TCR beta diversity per million T cells dropping roughly linearly. Conclusively comparing naive with antigen-experienced cells was impossible with unsorted PBMCs.

Together with a sample-barcoded 5' primer, a J-beta primer mix was included in a second PCR lasting roughly 6 to 12 cycles. TCRdb redid the calling of the 5' RACE reads with MiXCR, one entry per CDR3 protein. The sample lists around 1.5 million distinct CDR3 sequences, 34% occurring once. This clonotype was counted once. The antigen is not known. A much larger clone lies a single base off, so this may be a read error. Donors ranged from 6 to 90 years old and were healthy Caucasians in Russia. The draw of peripheral blood yielded ten milliliters from each donor. The sequence was obtained from a woman aged 25 to 39 in good health. Sequencing was carried out using blood. The chain links TRBV27 to TRBJ2-5; D is ambiguous. The better agreement between TRBJ2-7 and the DNA end casts doubt on the J call. The CDR3 DNA reads TGTGCCAGCAGTTCGCCCCATATCGCCTACGAGCAGTACTTC. Its protein is CASSSPHIAYEQYF.